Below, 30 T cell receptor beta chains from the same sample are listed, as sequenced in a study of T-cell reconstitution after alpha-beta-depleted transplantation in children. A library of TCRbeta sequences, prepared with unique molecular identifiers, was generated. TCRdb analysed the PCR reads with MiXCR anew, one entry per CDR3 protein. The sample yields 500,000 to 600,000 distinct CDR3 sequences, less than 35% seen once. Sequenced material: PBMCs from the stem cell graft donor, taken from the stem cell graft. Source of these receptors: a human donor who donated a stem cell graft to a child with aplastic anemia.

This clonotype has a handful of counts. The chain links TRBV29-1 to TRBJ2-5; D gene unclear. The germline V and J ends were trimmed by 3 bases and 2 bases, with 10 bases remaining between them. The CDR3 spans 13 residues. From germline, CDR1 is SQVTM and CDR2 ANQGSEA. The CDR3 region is CSVDRDRQETQYF. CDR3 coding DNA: TGCAGCGTTGATAGGGATCGACAAGAGACCCAGTACTTC.

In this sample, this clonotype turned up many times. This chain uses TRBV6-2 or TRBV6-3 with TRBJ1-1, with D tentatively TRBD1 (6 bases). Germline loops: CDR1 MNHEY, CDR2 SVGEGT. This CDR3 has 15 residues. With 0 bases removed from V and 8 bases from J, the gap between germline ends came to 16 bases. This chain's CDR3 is CASSYSPGALKEAFF. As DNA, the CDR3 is TGTGCCAGCAGTTACTCACCAGGGGCCCTCAAGGAAGCTTTCTTT.

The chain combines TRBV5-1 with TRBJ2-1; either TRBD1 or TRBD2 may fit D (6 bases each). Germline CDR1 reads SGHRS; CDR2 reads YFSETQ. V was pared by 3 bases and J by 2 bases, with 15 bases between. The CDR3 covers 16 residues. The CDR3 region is CASSSGAGRAYNEQFF. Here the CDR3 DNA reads TGCGCCAGCAGCTCGGGGGCGGGGAGAGCCTACAATGAGCAGTTCTTC.

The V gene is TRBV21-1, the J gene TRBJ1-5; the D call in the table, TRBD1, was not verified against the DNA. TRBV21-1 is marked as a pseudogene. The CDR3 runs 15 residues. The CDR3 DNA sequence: TGTGCCAACAAAGTTCACAGGGGAGGCAATCAGCCCCAGCATTTT. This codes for CANKVHRGGNQPQHF.

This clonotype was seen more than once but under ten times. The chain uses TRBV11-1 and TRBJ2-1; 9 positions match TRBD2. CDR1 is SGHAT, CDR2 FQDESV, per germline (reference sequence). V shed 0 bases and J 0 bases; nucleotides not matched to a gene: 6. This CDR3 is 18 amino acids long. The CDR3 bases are TGTGCCAGCAGCTTAGCGTGGCGGGAGGGCTCCTCCTACAATGAGCAGTTCTTC. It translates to CASSLAWREGSSYNEQFF.

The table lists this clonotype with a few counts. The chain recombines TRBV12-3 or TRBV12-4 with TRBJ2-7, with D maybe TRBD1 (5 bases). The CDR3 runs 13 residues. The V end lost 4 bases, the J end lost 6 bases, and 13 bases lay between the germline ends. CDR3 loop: CASSSRLQGEQYV. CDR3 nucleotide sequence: TGTGCCAGCAGTTCTCGACTGCAGGGCGAGCAGTACGTC.

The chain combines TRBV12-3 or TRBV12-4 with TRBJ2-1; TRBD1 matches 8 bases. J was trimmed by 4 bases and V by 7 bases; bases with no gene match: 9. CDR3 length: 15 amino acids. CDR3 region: CASKTAGQAYNEQFF. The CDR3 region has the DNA TGTGCCAGCAAGACCGCGGGACAGGCATACAATGAGCAGTTCTTC.

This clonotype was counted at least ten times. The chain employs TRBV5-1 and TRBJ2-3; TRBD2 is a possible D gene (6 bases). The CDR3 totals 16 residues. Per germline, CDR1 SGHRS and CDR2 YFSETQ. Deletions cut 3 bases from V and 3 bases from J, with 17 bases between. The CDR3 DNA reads TGCGCCAGCAGCTGGGGTCGGGGGAGAGGTACAGATACGCAGTATTTT. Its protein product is CASSWGRGRGTDTQYF.

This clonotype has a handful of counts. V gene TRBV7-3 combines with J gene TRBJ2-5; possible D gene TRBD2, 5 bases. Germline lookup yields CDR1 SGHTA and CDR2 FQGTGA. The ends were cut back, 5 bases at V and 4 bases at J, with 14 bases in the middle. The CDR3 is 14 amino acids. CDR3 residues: CASSPGGGRETQYF. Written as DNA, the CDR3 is TGTGCCAGCAGCCCCGGTGGCGGGCGAGAGACCCAGTACTTC.

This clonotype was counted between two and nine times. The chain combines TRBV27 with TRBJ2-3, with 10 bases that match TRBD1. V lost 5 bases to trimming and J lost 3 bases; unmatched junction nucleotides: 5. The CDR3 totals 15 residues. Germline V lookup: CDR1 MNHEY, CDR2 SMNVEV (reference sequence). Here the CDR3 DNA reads TGTGCCAGCAGTCCTATGGGACAGGGGACAGATACGCAGTATTTT. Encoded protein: CASSPMGQGTDTQYF.

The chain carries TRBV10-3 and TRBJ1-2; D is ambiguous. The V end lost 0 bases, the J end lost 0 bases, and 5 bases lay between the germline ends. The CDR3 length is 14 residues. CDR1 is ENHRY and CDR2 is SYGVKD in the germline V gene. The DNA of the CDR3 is TGTGCCATCAGTGAGTCTCGGTCTAACTATGGCTACACCTTC. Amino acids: CAISESRSNYGYTF.

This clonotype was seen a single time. CDR3 sequence (DNA): TGTGCCAGCAGCTTCGGAGCGGGAGGCGCGAATGAGCAGTTCTTC. As protein: CASSFGAGGANEQFF. The chain recombines TRBV11-1 with TRBJ2-1, with 9 bases matching TRBD2. The V gene end was trimmed by 3 bases and the J gene end by 7 bases; junction bases not matched to a gene: 7. Germline loops: CDR1 SGHAT, CDR2 FQDESV (reference sequence). The CDR3 runs 15 residues.

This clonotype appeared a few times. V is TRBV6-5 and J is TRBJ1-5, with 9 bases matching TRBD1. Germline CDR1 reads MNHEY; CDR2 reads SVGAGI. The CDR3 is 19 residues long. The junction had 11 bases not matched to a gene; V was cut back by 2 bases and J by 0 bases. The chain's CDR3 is CASSYRGQGGLNSNQPQHF. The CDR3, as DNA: TGTGCCAGCAGTTACCGGGGACAGGGAGGCCTCAATAGCAATCAGCCCCAGCATTTT.

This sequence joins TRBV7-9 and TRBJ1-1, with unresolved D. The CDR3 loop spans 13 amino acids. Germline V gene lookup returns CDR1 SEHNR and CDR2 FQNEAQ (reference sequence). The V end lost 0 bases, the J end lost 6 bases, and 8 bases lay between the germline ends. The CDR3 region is CASSLALPAEAFF. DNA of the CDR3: TGTGCCAGCAGCTTAGCTCTCCCCGCTGAAGCTTTCTTT.

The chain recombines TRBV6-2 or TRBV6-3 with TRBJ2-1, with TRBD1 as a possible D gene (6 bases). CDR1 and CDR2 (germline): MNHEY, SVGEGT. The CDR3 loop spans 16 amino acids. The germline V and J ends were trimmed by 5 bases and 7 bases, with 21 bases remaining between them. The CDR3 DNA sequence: TGTGCCAGCAGTCCCCCCATCGGCGGGCAGGGGAATGAGCAGTTCTTC. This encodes CASSPPIGGQGNEQFF.

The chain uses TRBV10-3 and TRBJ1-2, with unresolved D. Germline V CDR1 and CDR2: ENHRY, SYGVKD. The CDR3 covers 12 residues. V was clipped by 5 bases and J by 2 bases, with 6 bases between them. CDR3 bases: TGTGCCATCAGTCAGCCAAACTATGGCTACACCTTC. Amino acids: CAISQPNYGYTF.

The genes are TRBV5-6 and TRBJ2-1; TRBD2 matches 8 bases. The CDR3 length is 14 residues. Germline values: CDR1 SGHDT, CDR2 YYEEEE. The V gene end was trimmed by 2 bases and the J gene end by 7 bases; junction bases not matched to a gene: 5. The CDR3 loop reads CASSFREGRNEQFF. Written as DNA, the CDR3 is TGTGCCAGCAGCTTCCGGGAGGGCCGAAATGAGCAGTTCTTC.

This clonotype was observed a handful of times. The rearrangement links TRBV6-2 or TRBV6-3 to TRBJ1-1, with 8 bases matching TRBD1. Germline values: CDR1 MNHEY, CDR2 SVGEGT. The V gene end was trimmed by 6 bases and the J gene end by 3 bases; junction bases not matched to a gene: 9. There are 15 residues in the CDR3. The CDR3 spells CASSADRDFYTEAFF. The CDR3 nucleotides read TGTGCCAGCAGCGCGGACAGGGATTTTTACACTGAAGCTTTCTTT.

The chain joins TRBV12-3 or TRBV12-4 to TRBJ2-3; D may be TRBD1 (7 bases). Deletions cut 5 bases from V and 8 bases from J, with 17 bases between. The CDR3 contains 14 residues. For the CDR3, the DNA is TGTGCCAGCAGTCTGACAGGGTCGGGGGCTACGCAGTATTTT. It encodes CASSLTGSGATQYF.

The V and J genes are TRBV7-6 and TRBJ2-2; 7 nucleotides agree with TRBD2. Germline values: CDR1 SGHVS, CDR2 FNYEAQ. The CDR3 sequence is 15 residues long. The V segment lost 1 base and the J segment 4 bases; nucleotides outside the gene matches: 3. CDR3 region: CASSLDSGGTGELFF. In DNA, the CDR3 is TGTGCCAGCAGCTTAGATTCGGGGGGCACCGGGGAGCTGTTTTTT.

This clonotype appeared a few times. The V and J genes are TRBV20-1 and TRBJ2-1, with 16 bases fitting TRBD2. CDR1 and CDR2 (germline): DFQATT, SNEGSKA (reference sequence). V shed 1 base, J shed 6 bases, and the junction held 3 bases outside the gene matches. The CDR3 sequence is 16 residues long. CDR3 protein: CSARAGTSGRANEQFF. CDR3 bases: TGCAGTGCTAGAGCTGGGACTAGCGGGAGGGCCAATGAGCAGTTCTTC.

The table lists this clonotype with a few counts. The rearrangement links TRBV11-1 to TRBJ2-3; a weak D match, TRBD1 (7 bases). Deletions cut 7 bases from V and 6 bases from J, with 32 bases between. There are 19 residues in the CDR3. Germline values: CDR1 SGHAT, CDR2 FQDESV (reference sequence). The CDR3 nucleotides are TGTGCCAGCAAACCTGGAACGGGATCCGGAGGGGGCTTTTCGGATACGCAGTATTTT. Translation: CASKPGTGSGGGFSDTQYF.

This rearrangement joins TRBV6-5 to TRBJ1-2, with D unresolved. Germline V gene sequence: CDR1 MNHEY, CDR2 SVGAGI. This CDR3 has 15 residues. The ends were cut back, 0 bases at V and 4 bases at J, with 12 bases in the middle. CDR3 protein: CASSYSGPRGYGYTF. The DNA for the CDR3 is TGTGCCAGCAGTTACTCGGGCCCTCGTGGCTATGGCTACACCTTC.

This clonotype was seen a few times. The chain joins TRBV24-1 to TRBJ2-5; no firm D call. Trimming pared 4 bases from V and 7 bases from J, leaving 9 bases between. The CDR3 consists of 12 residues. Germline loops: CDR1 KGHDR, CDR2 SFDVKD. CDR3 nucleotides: TGTGCCACCAGTGAGGGGTACGGGACCCAGTACTTC. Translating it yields CATSEGYGTQYF.

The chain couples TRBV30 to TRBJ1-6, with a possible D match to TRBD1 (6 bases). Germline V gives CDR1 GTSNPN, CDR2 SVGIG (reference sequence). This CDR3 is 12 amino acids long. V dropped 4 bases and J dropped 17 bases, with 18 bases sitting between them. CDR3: CAWTPVMGAIHF. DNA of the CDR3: TGTGCCTGGACTCCAGTGATGGGGGCGATCCACTTT.

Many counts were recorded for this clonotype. CDR3 nucleotides: TGCAGCGACCGGACAGGGAACTATGGCTACACCTTC. Translating it yields CSDRTGNYGYTF. The gene calls are TRBV29-1 and TRBJ1-2, with 8 bases aligning to TRBD1. V lost 7 bases, J lost 2 bases, and 3 bases stayed unmatched. Germline V lookup: CDR1 SQVTM, CDR2 ANQGSEA. CDR3 length: 12 residues.

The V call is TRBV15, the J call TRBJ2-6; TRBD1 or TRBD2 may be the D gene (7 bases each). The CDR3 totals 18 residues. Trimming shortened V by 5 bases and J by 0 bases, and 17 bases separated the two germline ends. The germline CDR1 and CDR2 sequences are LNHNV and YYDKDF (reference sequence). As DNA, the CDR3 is TGTGCCACCAGCCCTCAGGGGGGGGGTCTCTCTGGGGCCAACGTCCTGACTTTC. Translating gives CATSPQGGGLSGANVLTF.

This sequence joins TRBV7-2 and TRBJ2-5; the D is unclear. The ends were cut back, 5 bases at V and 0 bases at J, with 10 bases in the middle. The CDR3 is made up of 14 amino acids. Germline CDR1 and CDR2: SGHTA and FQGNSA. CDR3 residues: CASSPVTYQETQYF. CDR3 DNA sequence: TGTGCCAGCAGCCCTGTGACATACCAAGAGACCCAGTACTTC.

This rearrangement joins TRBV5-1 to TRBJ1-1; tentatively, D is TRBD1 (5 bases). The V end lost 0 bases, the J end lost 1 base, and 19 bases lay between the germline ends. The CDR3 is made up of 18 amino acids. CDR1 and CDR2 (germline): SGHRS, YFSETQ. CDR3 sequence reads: CASSLVVITGLRNTEAFF. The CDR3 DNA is TGCGCCAGCAGCTTGGTGGTAATTACAGGACTGAGGAACACTGAAGCTTTCTTT.

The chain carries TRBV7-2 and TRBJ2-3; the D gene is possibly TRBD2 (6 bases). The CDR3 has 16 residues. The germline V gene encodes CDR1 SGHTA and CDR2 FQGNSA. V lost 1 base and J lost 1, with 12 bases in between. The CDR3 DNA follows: TGTGCCAGCAGCTTAGGTGTTAGCGGAGGCACAGATACGCAGTATTTT. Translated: CASSLGVSGGTDTQYF.